One sample yielded the 22 T cell receptor beta chains listed below, sequenced in a study of T cell clonotyping in hematopoietic cell transplantation. TCRdb's copy holds only in-frame clones and misses some; the assay was immunoSEQ multiplex PCR. Among 11,000 to 15,000 clones, 94% were seen once, and the ten largest hold 4% to 5%. The source material was PBMCs, sampled 30 days after allogeneic stem cell transplant. The receptor source for this set is a male patient in his sixties who had an allogeneic stem cell transplant from an unrelated donor, so the T cells may come from the graft donor. Some clones in this sample may be carry-over from other donors' samples.

This CDR3 reads CASSGQGGNQPQHF. The CDR3 DNA follows: TGTGCCAGTAGTGGGCAGGGGGGCAATCAGCCCCAGCATTTT. This chain joins TRBV19 and TRBJ1-5; 7 bases agree with TRBD1. Germline V gene lookup returns CDR1 LNHDA and CDR2 SQIVND (reference sequence). CDR3 length: 14 residues. Germline trimming cut 5 bases from V and 2 bases from J; bases unmatched to any gene: 3.

This chain joins TRBV19 and TRBJ2-7; 10 bases line up with TRBD1. This CDR3 comprises 15 residues. V lost 5 bases and J lost 2; bases outside the gene matches: 6. CDR1 and CDR2 (germline): LNHDA, SQIVND (reference sequence). The CDR3 here is CASSWGTGATYEQYF. The DNA of the CDR3 is TGTGCCAGTAGTTGGGGGACAGGGGCCACCTACGAGCAGTACTTC.

The chain carries TRBV6-1 and TRBJ1-6; D not certain. This CDR3 spans 17 amino acids. CDR1 and CDR2 (germline): MNHNS, SASEGT. Trimming shortened V by 0 bases and J by 7 bases, and 16 bases separated the two germline ends. In DNA form, the CDR3 reads TGTGCCAGCAGTGAAGCTTTTTTTGGTCAGGCCAATTCACCCCTCCACTTT. As protein: CASSEAFFGQANSPLHF.

The gene calls are TRBV5-8 and TRBJ1-2; D not resolved. The CDR3 has 11 amino acids. Trimming removed 2 bases at V and 9 bases at J, with 8 bases between. Germline CDR1 SGHTS, CDR2 YDEGEE. Here the CDR3 reads CASSLIQSYTF. The CDR3 DNA follows: TGTGCCAGCAGCTTAATCCAGAGCTACACCTTC.

The V gene is TRBV7-2, the J gene TRBJ2-2, with D tentatively TRBD1 or TRBD2 (5 bases each). The V gene lost 6 bases and the J gene lost 6 bases, with 11 bases spanning the gap. Germline V gene sequence: CDR1 SGHTA, CDR2 FQGNSA. The CDR3 spans 13 residues. For the CDR3, the DNA is TGTGCCAGCAGGGCAAGGGGACCCGGGGAGCTGTTTTTT. This encodes CASRARGPGELFF.

The gene calls are TRBV7-9 and TRBJ2-7; 9 bases are shared with TRBD2. The CDR3 covers 14 residues. CDR1 SEHNR and CDR2 FQNEAQ come from the germline V gene (reference sequence). Trimming took 5 bases from V and 0 from J; bases not matched to a gene: 2. Written as DNA, the CDR3 is TGTGCCAGCAGCATGGGACTAGCCTCCTACGAGCAGTACTTC. It is translated as CASSMGLASYEQYF. The entire variable domain, with the rest obtained from reference TRBV7-9 and TRBJ2-7, is as follows: DTGVSQNPRHKITKRGQNVTFRCDPISEHNRLYWYRQTLGQGPEFLTYFQNEAQLEKSRLLSDRFSAERPKGSFSTLEIQRTEQGDSAMYLCASSMGLASYEQYFGPGTRLTVT.

The chain couples TRBV6-5 to TRBJ1-1; 7 nucleotides line up with TRBD1. Trimming removed 4 bases from V and 9 bases from J; junction bases left unmatched: 8. The CDR3 length is 13 residues. From germline, CDR1 is MNHEY and CDR2 SVGAGI. In DNA form, the CDR3 reads TGTGCCAGCAGTTCAGGACCAGGGGGAAAAGCTTTCTTT. It translates to CASSSGPGGKAFF.

This clone has only one observation. This rearrangement joins TRBV5-1 to TRBJ1-2; D may be TRBD1 (5 bases). The CDR3 is 17 residues long. Germline values: CDR1 SGHRS, CDR2 YFSETQ. V shed 4 bases and J shed 0 bases, with 19 bases lying between them. The CDR3 here is CASSPGDGLDPNYGYTF. CDR3 sequence (DNA): TGCGCCAGCAGCCCGGGGGACGGACTAGACCCTAACTATGGCTACACCTTC.

The CDR3 reads CASSFRTNYGYTF. The DNA of the CDR3 is TGTGCCAGCAGCTTCCGGACTAACTATGGCTACACCTTC. The chain has TRBV7-2 and TRBJ1-2; D gene ambiguous. This CDR3 is 13 amino acids long. The ends were cut back, 3 bases at V and 0 bases at J, with 5 bases in the middle. CDR1 is SGHTA, CDR2 FQGNSA, per germline.

The chain carries TRBV27 and TRBJ2-2, with 12 positions matching TRBD2. Germline CDR1 is MNHEY and CDR2 is SMNVEV (reference sequence). CDR3 size: 15 residues. J was trimmed by 5 bases and V by 3 bases; bases with no gene match: 1. CDR3 sequence: CASSFGTSGTGELFF. For the CDR3, the DNA is TGTGCCAGCAGTTTTGGGACTAGCGGGACCGGGGAGCTGTTTTTT.

The chain is built from TRBV9 and TRBJ1-1; D is ambiguous. Germline V gene lookup returns CDR1 SGDLS and CDR2 YYNGEE. The V and J ends lost 0 bases and 8 bases respectively, with 8 bases between them. This CDR3 is built from 12 residues. The CDR3 region has the DNA TGTGCCAGCAGCGTAGGGGAAGGAGAAGCTTTCTTT. Its translation is CASSVGEGEAFF.

V usage is TRBV7-3 and J usage is TRBJ2-7; D is perhaps TRBD1 (5 bases). The V and J ends lost 3 bases and 5 bases respectively, with 11 bases between them. The CDR3 spans 13 residues. CDR1 and CDR2 from the germline V gene are SGHTA and FQGTGA. CDR3 nucleotides: TGTGCCAGCAGCTTGACAGTAATGGACGAGCAGTACTTC. Residues: CASSLTVMDEQYF.

This rearrangement joins TRBV6-5 to TRBJ1-2; D is undetermined. The V gene lost 0 bases and the J gene lost 4 bases, with 6 bases spanning the gap. The germline V gene encodes CDR1 MNHEY and CDR2 SVGAGI. The CDR3 covers 13 residues. The CDR3 protein is CASSYSLSYGYTF. The CDR3 DNA sequence: TGTGCCAGCAGTTACTCGCTCAGCTATGGCTACACCTTC.

This chain links TRBV7-2 with TRBJ1-5, with D unclear. V lost 3 bases, J lost 0 bases, and 6 bases lay in between. Germline loops: CDR1 SGHTA, CDR2 FQGNSA. The CDR3 runs 14 residues. The DNA for the CDR3 is TGTGCCAGCAGCTTCCAGAATAGCAATCAGCCCCAGCATTTT. Translating gives CASSFQNSNQPQHF.

The gene calls are TRBV19 and TRBJ2-2; weak D call: TRBD1 (6 bases). V shed 6 bases and J shed 3 bases, with 11 bases lying between them. The germline V gene encodes CDR1 LNHDA and CDR2 SQIVND (reference sequence). The CDR3 is 14 residues long. The CDR3 DNA is TGTGCCAGTAGCTGGACAGTTGACACCGGGGAGCTGTTTTTT. It specifies CASSWTVDTGELFF.

This chain uses TRBV4-3 with TRBJ2-1; 8 nucleotides agree with TRBD1. The CDR3 is 16 residues long. The ends lost 4 bases at V and 3 bases at J; junction bases unmatched: 8. Germline V gene data show CDR1 as LGHNA and CDR2 as YSLEER. CDR3 sequence: CASSPGVQGDYNEQFF. The CDR3 DNA reads TGCGCCAGCAGCCCTGGCGTACAGGGGGACTACAATGAGCAGTTCTTC.

This chain connects TRBV4-3 to TRBJ1-5; possibly TRBD1 for D (5 bases). The V and J ends lost 0 bases and 4 bases respectively, with 10 bases between them. The CDR3 spans 15 residues. The V gene's germline CDR1 is LGHNA and CDR2 YSLEER. CDR3 region: CASSQDQTANQPQHF. DNA of the CDR3: TGCGCCAGCAGCCAAGATCAGACAGCGAATCAGCCCCAGCATTTT.

V is TRBV19 and J is TRBJ1-4; 8 bases align to TRBD1. The CDR3 covers 15 residues. The trim removed 5 bases at V and 5 bases at J, leaving 7 bases unmatched. Per the germline V gene, CDR1 is LNHDA and CDR2 is SQIVND (reference sequence). CDR3 nucleotides: TGTGCCAGTAGTGCCCGGACAGGGAGAAATGAAAAACTGTTTTTT. This encodes CASSARTGRNEKLFF.

V gene TRBV19 combines with J gene TRBJ1-1, with 7 bases fitting TRBD1. Trimming took 5 bases from V and 4 from J; bases not matched to a gene: 7. CDR3 length equals 14 residues. Germline V CDR1 and CDR2: LNHDA, SQIVND (reference sequence). CDR3 residues: CASSPLAGGTEAFF. CDR3 DNA: TGTGCCAGTAGTCCCCTCGCAGGGGGCACTGAAGCTTTCTTT.

This clone was picked up one time. The chain uses TRBV5-6 and TRBJ1-1; tentatively, D is TRBD1 (6 bases). Germline CDR1 SGHDT, CDR2 YYEEEE. The V end was cut by 3 bases, the J end by 2 bases, with 11 bases between. This CDR3 is built from 14 residues. Here the CDR3 reads CASSSGRGNTEAFF. The DNA of the CDR3 is TGTGCCAGCAGCTCAGGCAGGGGAAACACTGAAGCTTTCTTT.

J is TRBJ2-7 and V is TRBV27, with D possibly TRBD1 on 5 matching bases. Trimming took 4 bases from V and 0 from J, leaving 13 bases between them. The CDR3 loop spans 15 amino acids. Per the germline V gene, CDR1 is MNHEY and CDR2 is SMNVEV (reference sequence). The CDR3 protein is CASSYKTASSYEQYF. The CDR3, as DNA: TGTGCCAGCAGTTACAAGACAGCAAGCTCCTACGAGCAGTACTTC.

The chain is built from TRBV4-2 and TRBJ1-2; 7 nucleotides align to TRBD1. V lost 4 bases and J lost 4; bases outside the gene matches: 12. This CDR3 is 16 amino acids long. CDR1 LGHNA and CDR2 YNFKEQ come from the germline V gene. The CDR3 sequence: CASSPEGTAFSYGYTF. DNA for the CDR3: TGTGCCAGCAGCCCGGAAGGGACAGCCTTTTCCTATGGCTACACCTTC.